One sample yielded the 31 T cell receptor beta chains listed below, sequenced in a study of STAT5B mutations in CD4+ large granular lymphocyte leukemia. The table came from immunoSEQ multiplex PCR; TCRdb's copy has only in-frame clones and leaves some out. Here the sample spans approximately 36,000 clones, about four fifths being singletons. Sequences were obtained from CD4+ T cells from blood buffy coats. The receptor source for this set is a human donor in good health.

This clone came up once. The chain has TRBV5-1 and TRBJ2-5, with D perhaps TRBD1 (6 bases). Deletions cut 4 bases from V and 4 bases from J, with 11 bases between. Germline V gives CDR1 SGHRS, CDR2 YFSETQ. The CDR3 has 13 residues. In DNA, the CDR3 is TGCGCCAGCAGCCTCACAGGGTTAGAGACCCAGTACTTC. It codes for CASSLTGLETQYF. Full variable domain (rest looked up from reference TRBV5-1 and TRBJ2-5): KAGVTQTPRYLIKTRGQQVTLSCSPISGHRSVSWYQQTPGQGLQFLFEYFSETQRNKGNFPGRFSGRQFSNSRSEMNVSTLELGDSALYLCASSLTGLETQYFGPGTRLLVL.

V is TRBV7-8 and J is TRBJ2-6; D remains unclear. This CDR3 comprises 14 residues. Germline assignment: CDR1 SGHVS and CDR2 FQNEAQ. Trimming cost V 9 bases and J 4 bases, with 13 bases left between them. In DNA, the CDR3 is TGTGCCAGTCGTTCGACGGGCGGGGCCAACGTCCTGACTTTC. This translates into CASRSTGGANVLTF.

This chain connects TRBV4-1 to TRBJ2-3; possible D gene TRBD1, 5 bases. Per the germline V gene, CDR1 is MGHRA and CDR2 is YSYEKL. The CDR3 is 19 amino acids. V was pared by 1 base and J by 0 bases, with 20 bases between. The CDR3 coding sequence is TGCGCCAGCAGCCAAGGGACGGGCGGATGGCAGGGTAGCACAGATACGCAGTATTTT. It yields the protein CASSQGTGGWQGSTDTQYF.

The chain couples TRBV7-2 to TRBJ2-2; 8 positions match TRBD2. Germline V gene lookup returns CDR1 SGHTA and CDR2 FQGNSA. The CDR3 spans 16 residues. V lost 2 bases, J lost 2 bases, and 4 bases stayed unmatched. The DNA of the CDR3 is TGTGCCAGCAGCTTAACGGGAGGGTACAACACCGGGGAGCTGTTTTTT. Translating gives CASSLTGGYNTGELFF.

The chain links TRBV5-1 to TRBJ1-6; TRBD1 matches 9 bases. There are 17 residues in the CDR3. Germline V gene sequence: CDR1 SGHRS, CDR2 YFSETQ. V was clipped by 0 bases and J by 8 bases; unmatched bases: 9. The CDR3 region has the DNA TGCGCCAGCAGCTTGGCCCAGACCGGGACAGGGCATTCACCCCTCCACTTT. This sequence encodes CASSLAQTGTGHSPLHF.

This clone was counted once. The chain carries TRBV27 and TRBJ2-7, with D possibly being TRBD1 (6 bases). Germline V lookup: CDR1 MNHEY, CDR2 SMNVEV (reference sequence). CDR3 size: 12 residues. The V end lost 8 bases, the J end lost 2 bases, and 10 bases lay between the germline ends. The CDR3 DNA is TGTGCCAGCGGACGGACAGCCTACGAGCAGTACTTC. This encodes CASGRTAYEQYF.

The CDR3 DNA is TGTGCCAGCAGGGGGGAGCGGGAGTTGGACGAGCAGTACTTC. It translates to CASRGERELDEQYF. This chain links TRBV2 with TRBJ2-7; 8 positions match TRBD2. J was trimmed by 5 bases and V by 6 bases; bases with no gene match: 9. This CDR3 is built from 14 residues. CDR1 is SNHLY and CDR2 is FYNNEI in the germline V gene.

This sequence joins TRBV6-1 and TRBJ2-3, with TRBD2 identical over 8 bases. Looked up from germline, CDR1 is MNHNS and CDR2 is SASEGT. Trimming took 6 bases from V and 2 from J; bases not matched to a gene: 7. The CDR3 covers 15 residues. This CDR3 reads CASRRTSLTTDTQYF. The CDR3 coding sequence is TGTGCCAGCAGACGGACTAGCCTCACCACAGATACGCAGTATTTT.

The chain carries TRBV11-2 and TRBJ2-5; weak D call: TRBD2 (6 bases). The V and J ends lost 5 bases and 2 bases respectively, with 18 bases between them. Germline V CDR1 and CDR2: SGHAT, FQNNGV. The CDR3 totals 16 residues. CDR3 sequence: CASSPSRDLRQETQYF. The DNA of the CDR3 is TGTGCCAGCAGCCCATCTAGGGACTTGAGACAAGAGACCCAGTACTTC.

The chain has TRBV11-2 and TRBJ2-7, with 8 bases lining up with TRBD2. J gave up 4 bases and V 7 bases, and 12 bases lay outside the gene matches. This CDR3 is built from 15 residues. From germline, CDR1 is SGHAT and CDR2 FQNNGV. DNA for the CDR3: TGTGCCAGCAATTTGTGGGGAGCGGGAGCATACGAGCAGTACTTC. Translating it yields CASNLWGAGAYEQYF.

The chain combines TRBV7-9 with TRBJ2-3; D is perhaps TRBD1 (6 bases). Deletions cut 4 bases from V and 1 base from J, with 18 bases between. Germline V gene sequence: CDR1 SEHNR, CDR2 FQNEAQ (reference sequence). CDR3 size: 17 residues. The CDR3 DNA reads TGTGCCAGCAGCTCTTATTATGACAGGTTGGGCACAGATACGCAGTATTTT. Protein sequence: CASSSYYDRLGTDTQYF.

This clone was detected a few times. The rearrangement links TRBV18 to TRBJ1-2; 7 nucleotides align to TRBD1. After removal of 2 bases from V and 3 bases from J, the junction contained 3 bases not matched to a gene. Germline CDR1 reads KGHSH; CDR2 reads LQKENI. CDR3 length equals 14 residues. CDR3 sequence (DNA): TGTGCCAGCTCACCATTAGGACAGGACTATGGCTACACCTTC. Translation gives CASSPLGQDYGYTF.

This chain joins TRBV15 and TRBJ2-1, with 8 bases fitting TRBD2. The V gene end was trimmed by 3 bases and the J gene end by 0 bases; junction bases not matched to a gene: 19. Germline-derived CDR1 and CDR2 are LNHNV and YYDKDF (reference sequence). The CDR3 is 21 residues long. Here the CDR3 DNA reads TGTGCCACCAGCAGTCCCCCTGGACTAGCAGTCGGTATGGGCTCCTACAATGAGCAGTTCTTC. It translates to CATSSPPGLAVGMGSYNEQFF.

For the CDR3, the DNA is TGCGCCAGCAGTGTTGCCATCCCGAGCTCCTACGAGCAGTACTTC. It is translated as CASSVAIPSSYEQYF. This sequence joins TRBV10-1 and TRBJ2-7; D ambiguous. CDR3 length: 15 amino acids. Germline V CDR1 and CDR2: WNHNN, SYGVQD (reference sequence). V was clipped by 4 bases and J by 0 bases, with 13 bases between them.

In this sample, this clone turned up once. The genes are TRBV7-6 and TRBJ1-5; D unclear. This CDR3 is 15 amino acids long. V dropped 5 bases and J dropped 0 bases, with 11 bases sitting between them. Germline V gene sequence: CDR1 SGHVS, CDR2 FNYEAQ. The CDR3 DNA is TGTGCCAGCAGCCCGACGGGCAGTAGCAATCAGCCCCAGCATTTT. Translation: CASSPTGSSNQPQHF.

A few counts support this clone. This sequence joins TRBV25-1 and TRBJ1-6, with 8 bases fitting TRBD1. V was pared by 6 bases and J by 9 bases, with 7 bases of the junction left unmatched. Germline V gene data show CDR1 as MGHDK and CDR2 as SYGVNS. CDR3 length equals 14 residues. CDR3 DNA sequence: TGTGCCAGCAGAGCCACAGGGGGGTTTTCACCCCTCCACTTT. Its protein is CASRATGGFSPLHF. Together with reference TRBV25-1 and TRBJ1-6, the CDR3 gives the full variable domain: EADIYQTPRYLVIGTGKKITLECSQTMGHDKMYWYQQDPGMELHLIHYSYGVNSTEKGDLSSESTVSRIRTEHFPLTLESARPSHTSQYLCASRATGGFSPLHFGNGTRLTVT.

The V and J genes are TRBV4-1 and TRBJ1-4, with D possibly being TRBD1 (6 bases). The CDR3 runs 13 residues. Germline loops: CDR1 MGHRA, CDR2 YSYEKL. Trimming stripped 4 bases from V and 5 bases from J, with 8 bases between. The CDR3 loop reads CASSRDKNEKLFF. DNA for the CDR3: TGCGCCAGCAGCCGGGACAAGAATGAAAAACTGTTTTTT.

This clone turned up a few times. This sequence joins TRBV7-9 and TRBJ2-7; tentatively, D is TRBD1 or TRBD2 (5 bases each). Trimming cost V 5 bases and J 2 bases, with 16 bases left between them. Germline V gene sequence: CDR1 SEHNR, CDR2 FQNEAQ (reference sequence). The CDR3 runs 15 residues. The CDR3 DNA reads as TGTGCCAGCAGCCCCGGGACCTCAACAACCTACGAGCAGTACTTC. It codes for CASSPGTSTTYEQYF.

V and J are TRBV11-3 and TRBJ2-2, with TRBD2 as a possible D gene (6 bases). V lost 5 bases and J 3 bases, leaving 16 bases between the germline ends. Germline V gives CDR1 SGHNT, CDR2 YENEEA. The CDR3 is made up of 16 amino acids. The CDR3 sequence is CASSPGTFAHTGELFF. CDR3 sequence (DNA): TGTGCCAGCAGCCCAGGGACTTTTGCCCACACCGGGGAGCTGTTTTTT.

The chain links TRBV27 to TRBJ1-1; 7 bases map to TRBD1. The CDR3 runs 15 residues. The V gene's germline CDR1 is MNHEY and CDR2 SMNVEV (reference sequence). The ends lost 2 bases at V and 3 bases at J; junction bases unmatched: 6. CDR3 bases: TGTGCCAGCAGTTTAGCAGGGGGAGGGGACACTGAAGCTTTCTTT. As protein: CASSLAGGGDTEAFF.

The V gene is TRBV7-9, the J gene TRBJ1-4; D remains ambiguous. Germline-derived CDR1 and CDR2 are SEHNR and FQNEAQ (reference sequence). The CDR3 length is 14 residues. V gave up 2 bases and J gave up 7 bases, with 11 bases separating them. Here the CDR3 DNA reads TGTGCCAGCAGCTTACGTTCCGGCGTTGAAAAACTGTTTTTT. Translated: CASSLRSGVEKLFF.

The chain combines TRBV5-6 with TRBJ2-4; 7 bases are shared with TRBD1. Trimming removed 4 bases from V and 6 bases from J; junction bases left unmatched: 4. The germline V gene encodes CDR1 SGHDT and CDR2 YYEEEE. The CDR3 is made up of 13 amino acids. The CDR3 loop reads CASSPRDRNIQYF. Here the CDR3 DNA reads TGTGCCAGCAGCCCCCGGGACAGAAACATTCAGTACTTC. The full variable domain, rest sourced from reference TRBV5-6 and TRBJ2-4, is DAGVTQSPTHLIKTRGQQVTLRCSPKSGHDTVSWYQQALGQGPQFIFQYYEEEERQRGNFPDRFSGHQFPNYSSELNVNALLLGDSALYLCASSPRDRNIQYFGAGTRLSVL.

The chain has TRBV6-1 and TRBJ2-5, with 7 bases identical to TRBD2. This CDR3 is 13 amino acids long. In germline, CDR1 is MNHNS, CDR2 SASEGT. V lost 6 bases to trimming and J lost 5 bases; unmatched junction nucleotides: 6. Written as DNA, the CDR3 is TGTGCCAGCAGCCGAGCGGGAAAGGAGACCCAGTACTTC. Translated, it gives CASSRAGKETQYF.

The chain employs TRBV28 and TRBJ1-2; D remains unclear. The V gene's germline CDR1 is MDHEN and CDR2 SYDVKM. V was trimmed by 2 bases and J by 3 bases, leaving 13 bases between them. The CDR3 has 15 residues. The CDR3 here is CASSLVSGRDYGYTF. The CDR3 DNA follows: TGTGCCAGCAGTTTAGTCTCAGGCAGAGACTATGGCTACACCTTC.

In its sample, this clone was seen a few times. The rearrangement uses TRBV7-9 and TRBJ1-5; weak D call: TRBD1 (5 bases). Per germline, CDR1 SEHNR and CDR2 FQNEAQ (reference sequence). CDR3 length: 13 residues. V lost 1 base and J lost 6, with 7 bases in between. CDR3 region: CASSLGGSQPQHF. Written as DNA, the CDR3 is TGTGCCAGCAGCTTAGGGGGGAGTCAGCCCCAGCATTTT.

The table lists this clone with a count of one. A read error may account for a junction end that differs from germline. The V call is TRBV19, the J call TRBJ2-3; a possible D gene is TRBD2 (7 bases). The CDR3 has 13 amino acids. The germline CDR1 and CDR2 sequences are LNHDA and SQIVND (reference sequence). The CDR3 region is CASSSGGTDTQYF. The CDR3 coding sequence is TGTGCCAGTAGTAGCGGGGGCACGGATACGCAGTATTTT. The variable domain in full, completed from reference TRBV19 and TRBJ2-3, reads DGGITQSPKYLFRKEGQNVTLSCEQNLNHDAMYWYRQDPGQGLRLIYYSQIVNDFQKGDIAEGYSVSREKKESFPLTVTSAQKNPTAFYLCASSSGGTDTQYFGPGTRLTVL.

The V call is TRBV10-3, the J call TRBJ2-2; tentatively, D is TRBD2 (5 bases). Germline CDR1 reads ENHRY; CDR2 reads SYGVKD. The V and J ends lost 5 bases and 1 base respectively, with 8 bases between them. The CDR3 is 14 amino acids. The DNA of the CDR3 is TGTGCCATCAGTAGTAGCGTGAACACCGGGGAGCTGTTTTTT. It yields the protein CAISSSVNTGELFF.

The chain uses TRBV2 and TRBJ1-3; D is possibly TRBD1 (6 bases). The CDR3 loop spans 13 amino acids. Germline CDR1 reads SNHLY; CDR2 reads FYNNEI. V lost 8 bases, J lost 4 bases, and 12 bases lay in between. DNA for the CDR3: TGTGCCAGCTCAGGGGTGCGCGGAAACACCATATATTTT. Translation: CASSGVRGNTIYF.

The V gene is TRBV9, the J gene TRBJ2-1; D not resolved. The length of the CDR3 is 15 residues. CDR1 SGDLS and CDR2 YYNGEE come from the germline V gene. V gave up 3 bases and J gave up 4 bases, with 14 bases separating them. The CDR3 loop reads CASSGVYHGYNEQFF. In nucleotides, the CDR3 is TGTGCCAGCAGCGGAGTATATCACGGGTACAATGAGCAGTTCTTC.

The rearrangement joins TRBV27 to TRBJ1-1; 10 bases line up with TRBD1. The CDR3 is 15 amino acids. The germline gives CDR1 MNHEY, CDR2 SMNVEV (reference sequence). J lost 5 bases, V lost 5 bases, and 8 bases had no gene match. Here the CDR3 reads CASSTRTGGRTEAFF. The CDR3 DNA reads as TGTGCCAGCAGTACCCGGACAGGGGGTAGAACTGAAGCTTTCTTT.

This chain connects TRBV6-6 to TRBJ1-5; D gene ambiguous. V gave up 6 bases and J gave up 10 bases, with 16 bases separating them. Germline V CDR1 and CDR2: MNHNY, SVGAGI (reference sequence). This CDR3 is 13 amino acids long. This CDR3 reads CASRRRRNEPQHF. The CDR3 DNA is TGTGCCAGCAGAAGACGGCGCAATGAACCCCAGCATTTT.